Following are 27 T cell receptor beta chains from one sample sequenced in a study of glioma-infiltrating T cells after dendritic cell vaccination. The data were produced by immunoSEQ multiplex PCR, yet TCRdb's version contains in-frame clones alone and is incomplete. The data hold 75,000 to 95,000 clones, with 75% to 85% observed a single time. The sample's time point: after dendritic cell vaccination, including at tumor progression/relapse. The source material was blood, sampled after dendritic cell vaccination. The source is a human donor with glioblastoma.

The chain uses TRBV27 and TRBJ2-5, with 15 bases aligning to TRBD2. Unmatched junction bases numbered 19, after V lost 3 bases and J lost 5 bases. CDR3 size: 21 residues. Germline V gene data show CDR1 as MNHEY and CDR2 as SMNVEV (reference sequence). CDR3 DNA: TGTGCCAGCAGTTTCCCAACGGGGGGACTAGCGGGGGGCCCCACTTGGGAGACCCAGTACTTC. It translates to CASSFPTGGLAGGPTWETQYF.

V usage is TRBV7-2 and J usage is TRBJ1-5; the D gene is possibly TRBD1 (6 bases). Germline V lookup: CDR1 SGHTA, CDR2 FQGNSA. V lost 1 base, J lost 4 bases, and 11 bases lay in between. The CDR3 runs to 15 residues. The CDR3 loop is CASSLDRDINQPQHF. The CDR3 nucleotides read TGTGCCAGCAGCTTAGACAGGGACATTAATCAGCCCCAGCATTTT.

CDR3 nucleotide sequence: TGCAGCGTCGCGACCGTGGGACAGGGAATTGGAAACACCATATATTTT. This sequence encodes CSVATVGQGIGNTIYF. The rearrangement links TRBV29-1 to TRBJ1-3; 9 bases agree with TRBD1. Germline lookup yields CDR1 SQVTM and CDR2 ANQGSEA. The CDR3 length is 16 residues. Trimming took 6 bases from V and 3 from J; bases not matched to a gene: 12.

The chain recombines TRBV19 with TRBJ2-3, with D possibly being TRBD1 (7 bases). V lost 4 bases and J 6 bases, leaving 17 bases between the germline ends. Germline V gives CDR1 LNHDA, CDR2 SQIVND (reference sequence). The CDR3 spans 15 residues. In nucleotides, the CDR3 is TGTGCCAGTAGTAAAAGACAGGGCGGAGGGGATACGCAGTATTTT. Encoded protein: CASSKRQGGGDTQYF.

The J gene is TRBJ1-1, the V gene TRBV5-4; TRBD1 matches at 9 bases. Losses at the gene ends were 4 bases for V and 1 base for J; bases not matched to a gene: 5. The CDR3 consists of 15 residues. The germline V gene encodes CDR1 SGHNT and CDR2 YYREEE (reference sequence). The CDR3, as DNA: TGTGCCAGCAGCCCCCCGGGACAGGGGAACACTGAAGCTTTCTTT. Encoded protein: CASSPPGQGNTEAFF.

The rearrangement links TRBV4-2 to TRBJ2-7; D is perhaps TRBD1 (6 bases). Trimming cost V 1 base and J 8 bases, with 18 bases left between them. Germline CDR1 and CDR2: LGHNA and YNFKEQ. This CDR3 has 15 residues. CDR3 in amino acids: CASSQVGLRGDKQYF. In DNA, the CDR3 is TGTGCCAGCAGCCAAGTGGGATTGCGAGGGGACAAGCAGTACTTC.

The V call is TRBV10-3, the J call TRBJ1-4, with 10 nucleotides matching TRBD1. V was pared by 2 bases and J by 7 bases, with 7 bases of the junction left unmatched. The CDR3 is made up of 16 amino acids. Germline loops: CDR1 ENHRY, CDR2 SYGVKD. DNA of the CDR3: TGTGCCATCAGTGAGACCCGACAGGGGGCAGGTGAAAAACTGTTTTTT. This gives the protein CAISETRQGAGEKLFF.

This chain joins TRBV5-1 and TRBJ2-4; 8 positions match TRBD1. The germline CDR1 and CDR2 sequences are SGHRS and YFSETQ. After removal of 4 bases from V and 8 bases from J, the junction contained 20 bases not matched to a gene. This CDR3 comprises 18 residues. The CDR3 DNA follows: TGCGCCAGCAGCGGTGGGACAGGCCTAAGTCTTTTCCCGGACATTCAGTACTTC. Its protein product is CASSGGTGLSLFPDIQYF.

This chain's CDR3 is CASSLGGRGAYEQYF. The CDR3 DNA reads TGTGCCAGCAGCTTGGGCGGGAGGGGAGCCTACGAGCAGTACTTC. The chain employs TRBV7-2 and TRBJ2-7, with 9 bases fitting TRBD2. The V and J ends lost 3 bases and 2 bases, in that order; junction bases with no gene match: 5. The germline gives CDR1 SGHTA, CDR2 FQGNSA. CDR3 length: 15 residues.

This clone was seen a few times. The V call is TRBV7-8, the J call TRBJ1-2; TRBD1 agrees at 7 bases. Losses at the gene ends were 0 bases for V and 6 bases for J; bases not matched to a gene: 1. This CDR3 spans 13 amino acids. Per the germline V gene, CDR1 is SGHVS and CDR2 is FQNEAQ. The CDR3 DNA reads as TGTGCCAGCAGCTTAGCGCAGGGGGATGGCTACACCTTC. Its translation: CASSLAQGDGYTF.

In DNA form, the CDR3 reads TGTGCCAGCAGCGTGAGGGTGGGGGGGTTTCGAACTGAAGCTTTCTTT. It codes for CASSVRVGGFRTEAFF. V usage is TRBV9 and J usage is TRBJ1-1; TRBD1 might be the D (5 bases). From germline, CDR1 is SGDLS and CDR2 YYNGEE. The CDR3 length is 16 residues. V was pared by 2 bases and J by 5 bases, with 19 bases between.

The chain combines TRBV7-9 with TRBJ1-4; 12 positions match TRBD1. CDR3 length: 18 amino acids. CDR1 is SEHNR and CDR2 is FQNEAQ in the germline V gene (reference sequence). Losses at the gene ends were 5 bases for V and 6 bases for J; bases not matched to a gene: 13. CDR3 DNA sequence: TGTGCCAGCAGCGAAGGGACAGGGGGCGCGGGAAGGGATGAAAAACTGTTTTTT. Amino acids: CASSEGTGGAGRDEKLFF.

This sequence joins TRBV19 and TRBJ1-1; 9 positions match TRBD1. This CDR3 has 17 residues. Germline CDR1 and CDR2: LNHDA and SQIVND (reference sequence). The ends lost 5 bases at V and 0 bases at J; junction bases unmatched: 10. CDR3 bases: TGTGCCAGTAGTGGCGGACAGGGGATTAGGATGAACACTGAAGCTTTCTTT. Translated: CASSGGQGIRMNTEAFF.

V usage is TRBV5-1 and J usage is TRBJ2-2, with 10 bases fitting TRBD2. The CDR3 spans 20 residues. The germline gives CDR1 SGHRS, CDR2 YFSETQ. The V segment lost 4 bases and the J segment 1 base; nucleotides outside the gene matches: 16. CDR3 nucleotide sequence: TGCGCCAGCAGCCGACCGGGACTAGCGCCGAACGGGAAGAACACCGGGGAGCTGTTTTTT. Protein sequence: CASSRPGLAPNGKNTGELFF.

The chain links TRBV5-8 to TRBJ2-3; 13 bases line up with TRBD2. Germline CDR1 reads SGHTS; CDR2 reads YDEGEE. This CDR3 is 16 amino acids long. Trimming took 4 bases from V and 3 from J; bases not matched to a gene: 5. The CDR3 is CASSEGTSGVTDTQYF. DNA of the CDR3: TGTGCCAGCAGCGAAGGGACTAGCGGGGTGACAGATACGCAGTATTTT.

The rearrangement joins TRBV5-1 to TRBJ2-1, with 8 bases aligning to TRBD1. Trimming cost V 4 bases and J 1 base; bases outside gene matches: 13. Germline values: CDR1 SGHRS, CDR2 YFSETQ. There are 18 residues in the CDR3. The CDR3 DNA is TGCGCCAGCAGCAAACCGTTGGGGCAGGGGGCTTCCTACAATGAGCAGTTCTTC. Protein product: CASSKPLGQGASYNEQFF. The full variable domain, with the rest looked up from reference TRBV5-1 and TRBJ2-1, is KAGVTQTPRYLIKTRGQQVTLSCSPISGHRSVSWYQQTPGQGLQFLFEYFSETQRNKGNFPGRFSGRQFSNSRSEMNVSTLELGDSALYLCASSKPLGQGASYNEQFFGPGTRLTVL.

Of note for this clone: This sample also contains other DNA sequences that code for the same CDR3. The chain joins TRBV19 to TRBJ2-3, with D maybe TRBD1 (6 bases). Germline CDR1 and CDR2: LNHDA and SQIVND (reference sequence). The V end was cut by 3 bases, the J end by 0 bases, with 13 bases between. This CDR3 spans 16 amino acids. CDR3 in amino acids: CASSILGQGSTDTQYF. The CDR3 nucleotides read TGTGCCAGTAGTATCCTGGGTCAGGGGAGCACAGATACGCAGTATTTT.

Here the CDR3 reads CASSELQIAGGPRDTQYF. CDR3 nucleotide sequence: TGTGCCAGCAGTGAACTTCAGATAGCGGGGGGGCCGCGGGATACGCAGTATTTT. This chain joins TRBV6-1 and TRBJ2-3, with 11 bases that match TRBD2. The CDR3 is 18 residues long. The trim removed 2 bases at V and 6 bases at J, leaving 13 bases unmatched. Germline values: CDR1 MNHNS, CDR2 SASEGT.

The chain links TRBV10-3 to TRBJ1-1, with D hard to call. CDR3 length: 14 amino acids. The germline V gene encodes CDR1 ENHRY and CDR2 SYGVKD. Trimming shortened V by 10 bases and J by 1 base, and 16 bases separated the two germline ends. The CDR3 sequence is CATTLSPGNTEAFF. CDR3 bases: TGTGCCACCACACTTTCCCCAGGGAACACTGAAGCTTTCTTT.

The V call is TRBV29-1, the J call TRBJ2-5; 11 nucleotides line up with TRBD2. The germline gives CDR1 SQVTM, CDR2 ANQGSEA. V lost 6 bases, J lost 5 bases, and 5 bases stayed unmatched. The length of the CDR3 is 13 residues. The CDR3 DNA follows: TGCAGCGTAGGGACTAGCGGAGGGGAGACCCAGTACTTC. It specifies CSVGTSGGETQYF. Supplemented by reference TRBV29-1 and TRBJ2-5, the full variable domain reads SAVISQKPSRDICQRGTSLTIQCQVDSQVTMMFWYRQQPGQSLTLIATANQGSEATYESGFVIDKFPISRPNLTFSTLTVSNMSPEDSSIYLCSVGTSGGETQYFGPGTRLLVL.

This clone appeared a few times. V and J are TRBV10-3 and TRBJ2-1; D perhaps matches TRBD2 (7 bases). CDR1 ENHRY and CDR2 SYGVKD come from the germline V gene. This CDR3 comprises 13 residues. Trimming left V 10 bases short and J 9 bases short, with 19 bases between. The CDR3 bases are TGTGCCAGCACCCTGGGGGGGCAAAGTGAGCAGTTCTTC. The encoded protein is CASTLGGQSEQFF.

The rearrangement joins TRBV7-2 to TRBJ2-2, with D possibly being TRBD1 (5 bases). The length of the CDR3 is 14 residues. Trimming left V 4 bases short and J 5 bases short, with 11 bases between. Germline assignment: CDR1 SGHTA and CDR2 FQGNSA. The CDR3 nucleotides read TGTGCCAGCAGCTGGACGAAGGGGACCGGGGAGCTGTTTTTT. Its protein product is CASSWTKGTGELFF.

The chain joins TRBV5-1 to TRBJ1-2, with no clear D. The length of the CDR3 is 15 residues. Trimming removed 0 bases at V and 1 base at J, with 10 bases between. Germline CDR1 reads SGHRS; CDR2 reads YFSETQ. The CDR3 is CASSLDTYLNYGYTF. In DNA, the CDR3 is TGCGCCAGCAGCTTGGACACGTACCTTAACTATGGCTACACCTTC.

The count of this clone is one. The chain recombines TRBV4-1 with TRBJ2-5; 8 bases match TRBD2. J lost 1 base, V lost 2 bases, and 3 bases had no gene match. This CDR3 spans 15 amino acids. Germline lookup yields CDR1 MGHRA and CDR2 YSYEKL. CDR3 protein: CASSQHSGVQETQYF. In DNA form, the CDR3 reads TGCGCCAGCAGCCAACATAGCGGGGTCCAAGAGACCCAGTACTTC.

The chain recombines TRBV7-9 with TRBJ2-3, with D tentatively TRBD1 (6 bases). Germline assignment: CDR1 SEHNR and CDR2 FQNEAQ (reference sequence). This CDR3 has 13 amino acids. V was shortened by 2 bases and J by 6 bases, with 9 bases between the two germline ends. CDR3 protein: CASSLQRGDTQYF. CDR3 coding DNA: TGTGCCAGCAGCTTACAAAGGGGGGATACGCAGTATTTT.

The J gene is TRBJ2-5, the V gene TRBV5-1; maybe TRBD2 (5 bases). The CDR3 spans 15 residues. Trimming shortened V by 6 bases and J by 4 bases, and 19 bases separated the two germline ends. CDR1 and CDR2 (germline): SGHRS, YFSETQ. DNA for the CDR3: TGCGCCAGCACCACTGCCGGGAAAAGAGGAGAGACCCAGTACTTC. Protein: CASTTAGKRGETQYF.

V and J are TRBV5-1 and TRBJ2-5; 7 bases are a match to TRBD1. V gave up 4 bases and J gave up 6 bases; unmatched junction bases: 12. The CDR3 loop spans 15 amino acids. The germline CDR1 and CDR2 sequences are SGHRS and YFSETQ. CDR3 nucleotide sequence: TGCGCCAGCAGCAATAGAGGGACAGTGCGACAGACCCAGTACTTC. Translation: CASSNRGTVRQTQYF.